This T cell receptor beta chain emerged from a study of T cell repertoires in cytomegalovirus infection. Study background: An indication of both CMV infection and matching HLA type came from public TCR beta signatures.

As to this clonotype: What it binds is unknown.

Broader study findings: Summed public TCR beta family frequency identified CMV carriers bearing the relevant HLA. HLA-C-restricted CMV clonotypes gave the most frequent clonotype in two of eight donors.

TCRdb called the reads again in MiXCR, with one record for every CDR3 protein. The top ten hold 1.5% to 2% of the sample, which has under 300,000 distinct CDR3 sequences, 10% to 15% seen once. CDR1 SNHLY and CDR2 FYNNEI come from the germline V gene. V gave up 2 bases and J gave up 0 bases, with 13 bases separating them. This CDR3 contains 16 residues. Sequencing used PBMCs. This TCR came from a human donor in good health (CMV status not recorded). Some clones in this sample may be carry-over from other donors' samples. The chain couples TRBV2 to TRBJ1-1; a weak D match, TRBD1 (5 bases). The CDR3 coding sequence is TGTGCCAGCAGTGAACGGACACAGTTCATGAACACTGAAGCTTTCTTT. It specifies CASSERTQFMNTEAFF. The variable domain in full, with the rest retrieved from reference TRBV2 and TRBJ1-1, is EPEVTQTPSHQVTQMGQEVILRCVPISNHLYFYWYRQILGQKVEFLVSFYNNEISEKSEIFDDQFSVERPDGSNFTLKIRSTKLEDSAMYFCASSERTQFMNTEAFFGQGTRLTVV.